The 15 T cell receptor beta chains in this list originate from one sample, sequenced in a study of graft-versus-host responses after intestinal transplantation. The data were produced by immunoSEQ multiplex PCR, yet TCRdb's version contains in-frame clones alone and is incomplete. The sample records 35,000 to 45,000 clones, about 90% being singletons. Specimen: PBMCs, collected roughly 270 days after transplant. These receptors all come from a human patient who received an intestinal transplant, so some T cells may come from the graft donor.

Notes on this clone: The germline gene is not matched at one end of the junction; a read error may be the cause. The chain couples TRBV7-3 to TRBJ1-3; 8 bases fit TRBD1. CDR1 SGHTA and CDR2 FQGTGA come from the germline V gene. This CDR3 region has 14 residues. The CDR3 sequence: CASSLSGTGNAIYF. CDR3 nucleotide sequence: TGTGCCAGCAGCTTAAGTGGGACAGGAAACGCCATATATTTT.

This chain uses TRBV30 with TRBJ2-3, with D uncertain. The CDR3 consists of 15 residues. V dropped 0 bases and J dropped 3 bases, with 13 bases sitting between them. CDR1 GTSNPN and CDR2 SVGIG come from the germline V gene (reference sequence). CDR3 coding DNA: TGTGCCTGGAGTGTACGAGAACTGACGACAGATACGCAGTATTTT. The encoded protein is CAWSVRELTTDTQYF.

This rearrangement joins TRBV7-8 to TRBJ1-6; 8 nucleotides match TRBD1. CDR1 is SGHVS, CDR2 FQNEAQ, per germline. The CDR3 has 15 amino acids. V lost 4 bases, J lost 11 bases, and 10 bases stayed unmatched. The CDR3 DNA follows: TGTGCCAGCAGCTACACAGGGGGTTCATCCCCACCCCTCCACTTT. Translation gives CASSYTGGSSPPLHF.

This chain uses TRBV11-3 with TRBJ1-2; TRBD1 is a possible D gene (6 bases). V lost 4 bases to trimming and J lost 0 bases, with 9 bases between them. Germline V lookup: CDR1 SGHNT, CDR2 YENEEA. This CDR3 is 14 amino acids long. Here the CDR3 DNA reads TGTGCCAGCAGCTCGGACAGTGCTAACTATGGCTACACCTTC. This translates into CASSSDSANYGYTF.

The chain carries TRBV9 and TRBJ2-5, with TRBD1 identical over 7 bases. With the DNA end fitting TRBJ2-7 better, the J assignment may be wrong. Germline loops: CDR1 SGDLS, CDR2 YYNGEE. CDR3 length: 15 residues. CDR3 DNA sequence: TGTGCCAGCAGTCGGGACAGACGAAGCTCCTACGAGCAGTACTTC. It translates to CASSRDRRSSYEQYF.

This rearrangement joins TRBV2 to TRBJ2-7; 14 bases are shared with TRBD2. Trimming removed 2 bases from V and 0 bases from J; junction bases left unmatched: 6. Germline V gene sequence: CDR1 SNHLY, CDR2 FYNNEI. This CDR3 spans 18 amino acids. CDR3 nucleotides: TGTGCCAGCAGTGAAAACCCGACTAGCGGGGGGGACTCCTACGAGCAGTACTTC. Its translation: CASSENPTSGGDSYEQYF.

The chain combines TRBV7-9 with TRBJ2-7, with D hard to call. V lost 1 base, J lost 2 bases, and 9 bases lay in between. Germline lookup yields CDR1 SEHNR and CDR2 FQNEAQ (reference sequence). This CDR3 region has 14 residues. The CDR3 loop reads CASSLEQKTYEQYF. Here the CDR3 DNA reads TGTGCCAGCAGCTTAGAACAGAAAACCTACGAGCAGTACTTC.

This chain uses TRBV6-6 with TRBJ2-3; D remains ambiguous. V gave up 0 bases and J gave up 7 bases, with 11 bases separating them. The CDR3 loop spans 14 amino acids. Germline V gene data show CDR1 as MNHNY and CDR2 as SVGAGI (reference sequence). Written as DNA, the CDR3 is TGTGCCAGCAGTTACTCTGACTCACTGAATACGCAGTATTTT. Translated: CASSYSDSLNTQYF.

The chain carries TRBV2 and TRBJ1-2; 10 bases map to TRBD1. The germline V gene encodes CDR1 SNHLY and CDR2 FYNNEI. Trimming at V came to 6 bases and at J to 6 bases, leaving 10 bases not matched to a gene. This CDR3 is built from 15 residues. CDR3 in amino acids: CASRAPGTGDNGYTF. The CDR3 bases are TGTGCCAGCAGAGCCCCCGGGACAGGGGATAATGGCTACACCTTC.

The chain joins TRBV2 to TRBJ2-1; 7 positions match TRBD2. V was pared by 4 bases and J by 2 bases, with 2 bases of the junction left unmatched. Per the germline V gene, CDR1 is SNHLY and CDR2 is FYNNEI. The CDR3 loop spans 14 amino acids. DNA for the CDR3: TGTGCCAGCAGTGCGGGGGGACCCTACAATGAGCAGTTCTTC. Protein: CASSAGGPYNEQFF.

The chain is built from TRBV10-3 and TRBJ1-2; D ambiguous. Germline loops: CDR1 ENHRY, CDR2 SYGVKD. The CDR3 spans 13 residues. The germline V and J ends were trimmed by 3 bases and 6 bases, with 11 bases remaining between them. The CDR3 nucleotides read TGTGCCATCAGTGATACCGGGCGGGATGGCTACACCTTC. Its translation: CAISDTGRDGYTF.

The genes are TRBV6-6 and TRBJ2-1, with 9 bases lining up with TRBD1. The length of the CDR3 is 16 residues. Trimming at V came to 5 bases and at J to 4 bases, leaving 9 bases not matched to a gene. CDR1 and CDR2 from the germline V gene are MNHNY and SVGAGI (reference sequence). CDR3 residues: CASSTTRQGVYNEQFF. CDR3 sequence (DNA): TGTGCCAGCAGTACCACGCGACAGGGGGTGTACAATGAGCAGTTCTTC.

This sequence joins TRBV7-2 and TRBJ2-1, with 10 bases lining up with TRBD1. Trimming removed 5 bases from V and 7 bases from J; junction bases left unmatched: 11. Germline assignment: CDR1 SGHTA and CDR2 FQGNSA. The CDR3 extends over 16 amino acids. This CDR3 is CASSPRDRGRRNEQFF. The CDR3 nucleotides are TGTGCCAGCAGCCCGAGGGACAGGGGCCGGAGAAATGAGCAGTTCTTC.

This clone appeared a few times. V gene TRBV29-1 combines with J gene TRBJ2-5; D perhaps matches TRBD1 (6 bases). V lost 7 bases to trimming and J lost 4 bases, with 10 bases between them. The CDR3 loop spans 11 amino acids. Germline-derived CDR1 and CDR2 are SQVTM and ANQGSEA. The CDR3 bases are TGCAGCGGGGGGCTGGGAGAGACCCAGTACTTC. This codes for CSGGLGETQYF.

This CDR3 is CASGATGGQDYGYTF. CDR3 DNA sequence: TGTGCCAGCGGGGCGACAGGGGGCCAGGACTATGGCTACACCTTC. This chain uses TRBV6-5 with TRBJ1-2; 10 bases map to TRBD1. The CDR3 consists of 15 residues. In germline, CDR1 is MNHEY, CDR2 SVGAGI. V lost 8 bases, J lost 3 bases, and 9 bases stayed unmatched.